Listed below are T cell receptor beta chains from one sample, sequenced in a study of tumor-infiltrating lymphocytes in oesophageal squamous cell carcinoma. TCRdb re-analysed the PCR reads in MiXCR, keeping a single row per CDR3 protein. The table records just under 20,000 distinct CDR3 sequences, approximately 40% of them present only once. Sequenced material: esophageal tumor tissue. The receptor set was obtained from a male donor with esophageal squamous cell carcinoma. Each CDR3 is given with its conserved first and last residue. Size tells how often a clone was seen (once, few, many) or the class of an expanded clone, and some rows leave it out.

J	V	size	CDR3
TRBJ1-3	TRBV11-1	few	CASSFKTGGNTIYF
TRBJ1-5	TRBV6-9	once	CASSYRTDSNQPQHF
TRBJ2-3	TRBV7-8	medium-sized	CASSLPETGTEYTDTQYF
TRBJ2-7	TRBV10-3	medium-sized	CAISERLLAYEQYF
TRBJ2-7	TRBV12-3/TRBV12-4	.	CASSLKVETAQFF
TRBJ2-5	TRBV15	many	CATSRDRASRGETQYF
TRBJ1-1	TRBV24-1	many	CATSDSSYTEAFF
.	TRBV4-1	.	CASSLRGQGETQYF
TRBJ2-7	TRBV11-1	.	CASSRGAYNSPLHF
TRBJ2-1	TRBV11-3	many	CASAEGNEQFF
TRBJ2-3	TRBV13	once	CASSQDRVPSRDTQYF
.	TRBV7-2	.	CASSSGGSRGRYEQYF
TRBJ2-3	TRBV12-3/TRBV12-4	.	CASSFSVGTQYF
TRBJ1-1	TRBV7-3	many	CASSLSRGTEAFF
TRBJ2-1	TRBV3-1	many	CASSDWTGSANEQFF
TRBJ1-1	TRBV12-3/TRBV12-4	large	CASSLRGADTEAFF
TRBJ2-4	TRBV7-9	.	CASPAGGRAGELYF
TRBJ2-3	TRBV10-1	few	CASSRDSGELYF
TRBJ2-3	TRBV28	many	CASSSGTGTHWGYF
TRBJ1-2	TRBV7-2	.	CASSPQGASNYGYTF
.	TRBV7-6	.	CASSAGTYNEQYF
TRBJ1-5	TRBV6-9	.	CASTGTGSTEGYNQPQHF
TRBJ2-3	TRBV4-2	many	CASKGPGETDTQYF
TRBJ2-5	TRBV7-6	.	CASSRIQGIETQYF
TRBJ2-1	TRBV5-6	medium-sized	CASSLYNEQFF
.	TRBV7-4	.	CASSLPTYNEQFF
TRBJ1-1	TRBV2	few	CASTWDRASGMNTEAFF
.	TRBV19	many	CASSMRTGSQIQETQYF
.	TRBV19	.	CASNLGPGRSYNEQYF
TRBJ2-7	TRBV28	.	CASRRQSSYEQYF
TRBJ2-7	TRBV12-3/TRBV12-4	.	CASSSHGTSGSYEQYF
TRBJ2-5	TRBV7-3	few	CASSRNPQETQYF
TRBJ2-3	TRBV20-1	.	CSAGLAGTDTQYF
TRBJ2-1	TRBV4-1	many	CATLSGSGNEQFF
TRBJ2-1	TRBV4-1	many	CASSQDSRRGRYNEQFF
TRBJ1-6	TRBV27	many	CASSLYGGYNSPLHF
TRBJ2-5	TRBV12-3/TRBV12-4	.	CASSAPGVGAPGQETQYF
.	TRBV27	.	CASSFGREGEQYF
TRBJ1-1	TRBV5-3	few	CARRYPLSTEAFF